Below, 31 T cell receptor beta chains from the same sample are listed, as sequenced in a study of T-cell reconstitution after alpha-beta-depleted transplantation in children. A TCRbeta library incorporating unique molecular identifiers was prepared. Each CDR3 protein is one row after TCRdb ran MiXCR on the PCR reads. Of about 1,000,000 distinct CDR3 sequences in the sample, about 29% were seen once. Source: PBMCs, mostly from graft donor cells, taken 360 days after TCRalphabeta/CD19-depleted stem cell transplant. Receptors originate from a boy in the first two years of life who had a stem cell transplant for SCID, so the T cells may come from the graft donor.

The chain uses TRBV11-1 and TRBJ2-1, with 9 bases aligning to TRBD2. With V trimmed by 5 bases and J by 8 bases, 13 bases remained unmatched. The CDR3 contains 16 residues. The germline CDR1 and CDR2 sequences are SGHAT and FQDESV (reference sequence). The CDR3 here is CASSPRRGLAIDEQFF. In DNA form, the CDR3 reads TGTGCCAGCAGCCCAAGACGAGGACTAGCGATCGATGAGCAGTTCTTC. The full variable domain, rest sourced from reference TRBV11-1 and TRBJ2-1, is EAEVAQSPRYKITEKSQAVAFWCDPISGHATLYWYRQILGQGPELLVQFQDESVVDDSQLPKDRFSAERLKGVDSTLKIQPAELGDSAMYLCASSPRRGLAIDEQFFGPGTRLTVL.

This chain connects TRBV6-1 to TRBJ2-2, with D perhaps TRBD1 (6 bases). The CDR3 runs to 15 residues. Germline CDR1 reads MNHNS; CDR2 reads SASEGT. Trimming cost V 7 bases and J 5 bases, with 17 bases left between them. CDR3 bases: TGTGCCAGCACCACGACCACCAGGGGAACCGGGGAGCTGTTTTTT. It encodes CASTTTTRGTGELFF.

The V and J genes are TRBV9 and TRBJ1-6; D gene unclear. V was cut by 2 bases and J by 0 bases, with 9 bases left in between. The CDR3 runs to 16 residues. The germline V gene has CDR1 SGDLS and CDR2 YYNGEE. The CDR3 region is CASSVWDSSYNSPLHF. In DNA form, the CDR3 reads TGTGCCAGCAGCGTCTGGGATAGCTCCTATAATTCACCCCTCCACTTT.

The rearrangement links TRBV20-1 to TRBJ2-5, with TRBD1 matching over 7 bases. With V trimmed by 5 bases and J by 8 bases, 20 bases remained unmatched. Germline CDR1 reads DFQATT; CDR2 reads SNEGSKA (reference sequence). The CDR3 length is 16 residues. The CDR3 reads CSAESLRDRAHDTQYF. CDR3 DNA sequence: TGCAGTGCTGAGTCACTAAGAGACAGGGCCCATGATACCCAGTACTTC.

This clonotype has more than one count but fewer than ten. The chain combines TRBV5-1 with TRBJ1-3; D remains ambiguous. Trimming cost V 4 bases and J 4 bases, with 15 bases left between them. Germline-derived CDR1 and CDR2 are SGHRS and YFSETQ. This CDR3 spans 15 amino acids. The CDR3 bases are TGCGCCAGCAGCGAAGGTCCGGTGAGGGGAAACACCATATATTTT. Its translation is CASSEGPVRGNTIYF.

This rearrangement joins TRBV6-1 to TRBJ2-5; D may correspond to TRBD1 or TRBD2 (5 bases each). In germline, CDR1 is MNHNS, CDR2 SASEGT. Trimming took 6 bases from V and 4 from J, leaving 15 bases between them. The CDR3 consists of 14 residues. Here the CDR3 reads CASRRGVQGETQYF. CDR3 coding DNA: TGTGCCAGCAGACGAGGGGTCCAAGGAGAGACCCAGTACTTC.

The chain uses TRBV4-1 and TRBJ1-1; TRBD1 aligns across 8 bases. Trimming cost V 2 bases and J 1 base; bases outside gene matches: 6. The germline gives CDR1 MGHRA, CDR2 YSYEKL. This CDR3 is built from 16 residues. In DNA form, the CDR3 reads TGCGCCAGCAGCCAACCCGGACAGGGACGGAACACTGAAGCTTTCTTT. Translating it yields CASSQPGQGRNTEAFF.

The chain recombines TRBV20-1 with TRBJ2-7, with D unclear. The CDR3 is 13 residues long. Trimming took 2 bases from V and 0 from J, leaving 8 bases between them. Germline V gene lookup returns CDR1 DFQATT and CDR2 SNEGSKA (reference sequence). In nucleotides, the CDR3 is TGCAGTGCTAGACTACCGACCTCCTACGAGCAGTACTTC. This translates into CSARLPTSYEQYF.

There are a few counts of this clonotype. V gene TRBV9 combines with J gene TRBJ2-7; a possible D gene is TRBD2 (5 bases). Germline loops: CDR1 SGDLS, CDR2 YYNGEE. V lost 0 bases and J 3 bases, leaving 10 bases between the germline ends. The length of the CDR3 is 14 residues. CDR3 nucleotides: TGTGCCAGCAGCGTAGTGGGCACTAGCTACGAGCAGTACTTC. Its translation: CASSVVGTSYEQYF.

The chain recombines TRBV5-1 with TRBJ1-1, with 9 bases that match TRBD1. V lost 6 bases to trimming and J lost 1 base; unmatched junction nucleotides: 7. Germline V gene lookup returns CDR1 SGHRS and CDR2 YFSETQ. This CDR3 is built from 15 residues. The CDR3 is CASTVTGGANTEAFF. For the CDR3, the DNA is TGCGCCAGCACCGTAACAGGGGGCGCGAACACTGAAGCTTTCTTT.

This rearrangement joins TRBV4-2 to TRBJ2-1, with 8 bases that match TRBD1. Germline CDR1 reads LGHNA; CDR2 reads YNFKEQ. V gave up 1 base and J gave up 8 bases; unmatched junction bases: 16. The CDR3 spans 18 residues. The DNA of the CDR3 is TGTGCCAGCAGCCAAGTGCTACAGGGGGGCCGACCCCCGCATGAGCAGTTCTTC. Protein: CASSQVLQGGRPPHEQFF.

This clonotype was detected many times. The chain links TRBV20-1 to TRBJ2-3; possible D gene TRBD2, 5 bases. Trimming pared 6 bases from V and 5 bases from J, leaving 24 bases between. The CDR3 extends over 16 amino acids. Germline values: CDR1 DFQATT, CDR2 SNEGSKA (reference sequence). The DNA for the CDR3 is TGCAGTGCACATCTGGGAGAGCACAAGCACGGAGATACGCAGTATTTT. Translation: CSAHLGEHKHGDTQYF.

This chain uses TRBV20-1 with TRBJ2-2, with 7 bases that match TRBD1. Germline loops: CDR1 DFQATT, CDR2 SNEGSKA (reference sequence). The J segment lost 1 base and the V segment lost 5 bases, leaving 7 bases of the junction unmatched. The CDR3 runs to 15 residues. The CDR3 region has the DNA TGCAGTGCTGCGCGAAACAGGGGGAACACCGGGGAGCTGTTTTTT. This gives the protein CSAARNRGNTGELFF.

The rearrangement links TRBV12-3 or TRBV12-4 to TRBJ2-4; 9 bases fit TRBD1. The CDR3 extends over 16 amino acids. V lost 5 bases to trimming and J lost 6 bases; unmatched junction nucleotides: 11. CDR3 nucleotide sequence: TGTGCCAGCAGTCCCTTTCCGGGACAGGGAGGAAACATTCAGTACTTC. The encoded protein is CASSPFPGQGGNIQYF.

The chain employs TRBV5-1 and TRBJ2-1; TRBD1 matches at 8 bases. Losses at the gene ends were 5 bases for V and 5 bases for J; bases not matched to a gene: 12. Per germline, CDR1 SGHRS and CDR2 YFSETQ. CDR3 length: 16 amino acids. The CDR3 spells CASRYRQGRAHNEQFF. The CDR3 coding sequence is TGCGCCAGCAGATATAGACAGGGGCGGGCCCACAATGAGCAGTTCTTC. The variable domain in full, completed from reference TRBV5-1 and TRBJ2-1, reads KAGVTQTPRYLIKTRGQQVTLSCSPISGHRSVSWYQQTPGQGLQFLFEYFSETQRNKGNFPGRFSGRQFSNSRSEMNVSTLELGDSALYLCASRYRQGRAHNEQFFGPGTRLTVL.

This clonotype was seen a handful of times. The chain is built from TRBV5-1 and TRBJ2-7; 8 nucleotides match TRBD1. J lost 4 bases, V lost 4 bases, and 10 bases had no gene match. CDR1 is SGHRS and CDR2 is YFSETQ in the germline V gene. The CDR3 consists of 15 residues. This CDR3 reads CASSRSDRVWYEQYF. CDR3 nucleotides: TGCGCCAGCAGCCGGTCGGACAGGGTTTGGTACGAGCAGTACTTC.

The rearrangement uses TRBV5-1 and TRBJ2-3; 14 positions agree with TRBD2. V was clipped by 4 bases and J by 2 bases; unmatched bases: 12. Germline V lookup: CDR1 SGHRS, CDR2 YFSETQ. This CDR3 has 19 residues. The CDR3 region is CASSNTAGLAGGHTDTQYF. As DNA, the CDR3 is TGCGCCAGCAGCAACACAGCCGGACTAGCGGGGGGTCACACAGATACGCAGTATTTT.

There are a few counts of this clonotype. This chain links TRBV20-1 with TRBJ2-5, with 10 bases that match TRBD2. Looked up from germline, CDR1 is DFQATT and CDR2 is SNEGSKA (reference sequence). With 2 bases clipped from V and 5 bases from J, the junction kept 14 bases outside the gene matches. This CDR3 is built from 17 residues. The DNA of the CDR3 is TGCAGTGCTAGACGGGGAGTTAGCGGGGGGATTCCGGAGACCCAGTACTTC. It translates to CSARRGVSGGIPETQYF.

V gene TRBV20-1 combines with J gene TRBJ2-1; D unresolved. The CDR3 extends over 14 amino acids. The ends were cut back, 3 bases at V and 3 bases at J, with 12 bases in the middle. Per the germline V gene, CDR1 is DFQATT and CDR2 is SNEGSKA (reference sequence). The CDR3 DNA reads TGCAGTGCTAGGGGCTCGACATACTACAATGAGCAGTTCTTC. Its protein product is CSARGSTYYNEQFF.

V is TRBV27 and J is TRBJ1-2; D unresolved. CDR1 and CDR2 (germline): MNHEY, SMNVEV (reference sequence). The length of the CDR3 is 13 residues. With 0 bases removed from V and 5 bases from J, the gap between germline ends came to 7 bases. CDR3 sequence: CASSLSLGYGYTF. As DNA, the CDR3 is TGTGCCAGCAGTTTATCCCTAGGGTATGGCTACACCTTC.

Many counts were recorded for this clonotype. The chain is built from TRBV12-3 or TRBV12-4 and TRBJ2-6; tentatively, D is TRBD1 (5 bases). This CDR3 comprises 15 residues. Trimming cost V 5 bases and J 1 base, with 9 bases left between them. In DNA form, the CDR3 reads TGTGCCAGCAGTCTTAAGGGGTCTGGGGCCAACGTCCTGACTTTC. Translated, it gives CASSLKGSGANVLTF.

V gene TRBV5-1 combines with J gene TRBJ1-1; D remains unclear. The CDR3 is made up of 12 amino acids. Germline-derived CDR1 and CDR2 are SGHRS and YFSETQ. V lost 4 bases and J lost 6, with 10 bases in between. The CDR3 nucleotides read TGCGCCAGCAGCGAGGGCCTCTCTGAAGCTTTCTTT. Protein product: CASSEGLSEAFF.

V is TRBV29-1 and J is TRBJ1-1; tentatively, D is TRBD1 (6 bases). V was shortened by 5 bases and J by 8 bases, with 18 bases between the two germline ends. This CDR3 spans 13 amino acids. CDR1 is SQVTM, CDR2 ANQGSEA, per germline. CDR3 amino acids: CSVRKGPGQEAFF. The CDR3 region has the DNA TGCAGCGTTCGTAAGGGCCCGGGACAAGAAGCTTTCTTT.

A note on this clonotype: A read error may be the cause here, since a much bigger clone is one base away. The CDR3 DNA reads TGTGCCAGCAGCTTAGACAACACAGATACGCAGTATTTT. It translates to CASSLDNTDTQYF. V usage is TRBV11-2 and J usage is TRBJ2-3; D remains ambiguous. The CDR3 consists of 13 residues. Germline CDR1 is SGHAT and CDR2 is FQNNGV. Trimming stripped 0 bases from V and 2 bases from J, with 3 bases between.

DNA of the CDR3: TGTGCCAGCCTAAGGACAGGGGTTTGGAATGAGCAGTTCTTC. Protein: CASLRTGVWNEQFF. The gene calls are TRBV5-6 and TRBJ2-1; 9 bases are shared with TRBD1. The CDR3 extends over 14 amino acids. The junction had 9 bases not matched to a gene; V was cut back by 7 bases and J by 7 bases. Germline-derived CDR1 and CDR2 are SGHDT and YYEEEE.

The rearrangement links TRBV12-3 or TRBV12-4 to TRBJ2-3; maybe TRBD1 (6 bases). Trimming took off 3 bases at V and 0 bases at J, with 13 bases between the two ends. The CDR3 consists of 16 residues. Written as DNA, the CDR3 is TGTGCCAGCAGTTTTAGCAGGACAGTGAGCACAGATACGCAGTATTTT. It is translated as CASSFSRTVSTDTQYF.

Written as DNA, the CDR3 is TGCGCCAGCAGCCACGTAGCGGGGGGGACCTACGAGCAGTACTTC. Encoded protein: CASSHVAGGTYEQYF. The chain employs TRBV4-1 and TRBJ2-7; 11 bases are shared with TRBD2. The V segment lost 3 bases and the J segment 2 bases; nucleotides outside the gene matches: 3. Germline V gene sequence: CDR1 MGHRA, CDR2 YSYEKL. The CDR3 consists of 15 residues.

The rearrangement joins TRBV6-5 to TRBJ2-5; 10 bases fit TRBD1. The CDR3 has 15 residues. CDR1 and CDR2 (germline): MNHEY, SVGAGI. The trim removed 3 bases at V and 5 bases at J, leaving 6 bases unmatched. CDR3 coding DNA: TGTGCCAGCAGTTATCTGGACAGGGGGTGGGAGACCCAGTACTTC. The encoded protein is CASSYLDRGWETQYF.

This clonotype was seen only a few times. The gene calls are TRBV10-3 and TRBJ2-1, with D tentatively TRBD1 (6 bases). Deletions cut 4 bases from V and 0 bases from J, with 13 bases between. CDR1 ENHRY and CDR2 SYGVKD come from the germline V gene. CDR3 length equals 16 residues. CDR3 bases: TGTGCCATCAGTGGAACAGGGCTGAGCTCCTACAATGAGCAGTTCTTC. Encoded protein: CAISGTGLSSYNEQFF.

This rearrangement joins TRBV20-1 to TRBJ1-1, with D tentatively TRBD1 (5 bases). The ends were cut back, 3 bases at V and 9 bases at J, with 20 bases in the middle. The V gene's germline CDR1 is DFQATT and CDR2 SNEGSKA (reference sequence). CDR3 length: 14 residues. In DNA, the CDR3 is TGCAGTGCTAGTTTTCGGGCGGTAAGGGGCCAAGCTTTCTTT. It is translated as CSASFRAVRGQAFF.

This chain links TRBV28 with TRBJ2-5; 8 bases map to TRBD2. V was clipped by 7 bases and J by 5 bases; unmatched bases: 9. Germline V CDR1 and CDR2: MDHEN, SYDVKM. The CDR3 runs 14 residues. CDR3 residues: CASNRGGLKETQYF. The CDR3 DNA reads as TGTGCCAGCAACCGGGGGGGCTTGAAGGAGACCCAGTACTTC.